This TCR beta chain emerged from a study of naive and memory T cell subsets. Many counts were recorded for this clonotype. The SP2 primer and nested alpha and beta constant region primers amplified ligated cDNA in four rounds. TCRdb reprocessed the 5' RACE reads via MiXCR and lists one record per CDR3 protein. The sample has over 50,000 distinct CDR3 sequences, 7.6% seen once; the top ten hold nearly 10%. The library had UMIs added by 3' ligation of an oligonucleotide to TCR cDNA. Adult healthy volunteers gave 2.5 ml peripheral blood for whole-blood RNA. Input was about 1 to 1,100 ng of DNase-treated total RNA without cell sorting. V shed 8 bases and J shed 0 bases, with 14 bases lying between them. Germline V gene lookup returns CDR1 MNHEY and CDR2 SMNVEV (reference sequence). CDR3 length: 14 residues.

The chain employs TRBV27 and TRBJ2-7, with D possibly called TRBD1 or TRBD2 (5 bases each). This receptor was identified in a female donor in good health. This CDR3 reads CASGGLDSSYEQYF. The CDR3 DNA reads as TGTGCCAGCGGGGGATTGGATAGCTCCTACGAGCAGTACTTC.